The present entry profiles one T cell receptor (beta chain) with its context. Its target is not known. None of the included patients had other autoimmune diseases, uncontrolled infections, pregnancy or lactation, as these led to exclusion. RNA transcripts yielded amplified TCR beta CDR3 regions. Following a first-round RT-PCR that used HTBI primers, a second-round multiplex PCR was carried out. Using its own MiXCR run on the multiplex PCR reads, TCRdb lists one record per CDR3 protein. The table has 1 million to 1.3 million distinct CDR3 sequences, about 38% seen once; the top ten hold approximately 10%. This record belongs to a study of Graves' ophthalmopathy and Graves' hyperthyroidism. The germline V gene encodes CDR1 DFQATT and CDR2 SNEGSKA (reference sequence). This CDR3 is built from 15 residues. The V and J ends lost 4 bases and 4 bases respectively, with 17 bases between them. Findings and limits, study-wide: Thyroid clonotypes that were expanded above 0.001 frequency mostly also appeared in blood.

What was sequenced was peripheral blood or thyroid tissue (not recorded which). The TCR originated in an adult man with Graves' hyperthyroidism. The chain employs TRBV20-1 and TRBJ1-3; D not resolved. CDR3 in amino acids: CSAIPLGQAGNTIYF. In DNA form, the CDR3 reads TGCAGTGCTATCCCCCTGGGCCAGGCGGGAAACACCATATATTTT.